These 17 T cell receptor beta chains came from one sample sequenced in a study of T cells after yellow fever vaccination. TCRdb fed the 5' RACE reads into MiXCR, producing one record per CDR3 protein. The sample includes approximately 600,000 distinct CDR3 sequences, approximately 13% of them seen just once. The sequencing here drew on PBMCs, taken on the day of the yellow fever booster vaccination. The origin of the receptors is a man aged 30-40 years who received the YFV17D yellow fever vaccine.

The chain is built from TRBV20-1 and TRBJ2-5; 9 positions match TRBD1. The germline gives CDR1 DFQATT, CDR2 SNEGSKA (reference sequence). This CDR3 is built from 17 residues. Trimming at V came to 0 bases and at J to 5 bases, leaving 13 bases not matched to a gene. The CDR3 bases are TGCAGTGCTAGAGATGGGACAGGGACGGGGATCGGCGAGACCCAGTACTTC. Translated: CSARDGTGTGIGETQYF.

The table lists this clonotype with a few counts. The V and J genes are TRBV7-8 and TRBJ2-7; D remains unclear. V lost 11 bases to trimming and J lost 8 bases, with 19 bases between them. The CDR3 runs to 12 residues. Germline V gene lookup returns CDR1 SGHVS and CDR2 FQNEAQ. The CDR3 spells CASNAVHGQQYF. The CDR3 DNA reads as TGTGCCTCCAACGCCGTTCACGGGCAGCAGTACTTC. The entire variable domain, with the rest obtained from reference TRBV7-8 and TRBJ2-7, is as follows: GAGVSQSPRYKVAKRGQDVALRCDPISGHVSLFWYQQALGQGPEFLTYFQNEAQLDKSGLPSDRFFAERPEGSVSTLKIQRTQQEDSAVYLCASNAVHGQQYFGPGTRLTVT.

The chain carries TRBV11-2 and TRBJ1-3; no firm D call. Germline-derived CDR1 and CDR2 are SGHAT and FQNNGV. V was pared by 2 bases and J by 0 bases, with 14 bases between. This CDR3 spans 17 amino acids. The CDR3 loop reads CASSLNPGGASGNTIYF. The CDR3 DNA is TGTGCCAGCAGCTTAAATCCCGGCGGCGCCTCTGGAAACACCATATATTTT.

In its sample, this clonotype was seen a few times. V usage is TRBV6-2 or TRBV6-3 and J usage is TRBJ2-5; D is possibly TRBD1 (5 bases). The germline V and J ends were trimmed by 6 bases and 7 bases, with 9 bases remaining between them. The germline V gene has CDR1 MNHEY and CDR2 SVGEGT. The CDR3 contains 11 residues. This CDR3 reads CASSQGSTQYF. The CDR3, as DNA: TGTGCCAGCAGCCAGGGTTCGACCCAGTACTTC.

Regarding this clonotype: The junction departs from germline at one end; a sequencing error may be responsible. V and J are TRBV6-1 and TRBJ2-7, with TRBD1 identical over 7 bases. Germline CDR1 and CDR2: MNHNS and SASEGT. The CDR3 runs 15 residues. The CDR3: CARSDQIRGKNEQYF. In DNA, the CDR3 is TGTGCCAGGAGTGACCAAATCAGGGGGAAGAACGAGCAGTACTTC.

The V and J genes are TRBV19 and TRBJ1-5, with D unclear. V lost 1 base to trimming and J lost 2 bases, with 9 bases between them. CDR3 length: 15 amino acids. Germline V gives CDR1 LNHDA, CDR2 SQIVND (reference sequence). CDR3 nucleotides: TGTGCCAGTAGTATAGGTTATTCCGGCAATCAGCCCCAGCATTTT. It translates to CASSIGYSGNQPQHF.

The CDR3 region is CASSRGDASTDTQYF. In nucleotides, the CDR3 is TGTGCCAGCAGCCGCGGGGATGCTAGCACAGATACGCAGTATTTT. The chain recombines TRBV11-3 with TRBJ2-3; maybe TRBD2 (6 bases). Germline V lookup: CDR1 SGHNT, CDR2 YENEEA. CDR3 length equals 15 residues. Trimming cost V 5 bases and J 0 bases, with 12 bases left between them.

The V and J genes are TRBV28 and TRBJ2-1; 7 nucleotides agree with TRBD2. The CDR3 covers 15 residues. Germline V lookup: CDR1 MDHEN, CDR2 SYDVKM. The J segment lost 4 bases and the V segment lost 7 bases, leaving 10 bases of the junction unmatched. The CDR3 bases are TGTGCCAGCACCGTGGGGGGGAGGGTTTACAATGAGCAGTTCTTC. Its translation is CASTVGGRVYNEQFF.

The chain employs TRBV28 and TRBJ2-1; D not resolved. V gave up 2 bases and J gave up 4 bases, with 9 bases separating them. From germline, CDR1 is MDHEN and CDR2 SYDVKM. This CDR3 contains 14 residues. CDR3 region: CASSLDGVYNEQFF. The CDR3 coding sequence is TGTGCCAGCAGTTTAGATGGGGTTTACAATGAGCAGTTCTTC.

This clonotype was counted only a few times. The chain carries TRBV3-1 and TRBJ1-6; 8 nucleotides line up with TRBD1. The CDR3 is 14 amino acids. In germline, CDR1 is LGHDT, CDR2 YNNKEL (reference sequence). The V gene end was trimmed by 6 bases and the J gene end by 7 bases; junction bases not matched to a gene: 5. The CDR3 region has the DNA TGTGCCAGCAGTCCGGGACAGGCGAATTCACCCCTCCACTTT. It codes for CASSPGQANSPLHF. The whole variable domain, filled in from reference TRBV3-1 and TRBJ1-6, reads DTAVSQTPKYLVTQMGNDKSIKCEQNLGHDTMYWYKQDSKKFLKIMFSYNNKELIINETVPNRFSPKSPDKAHLNLHINSLELGDSAVYFCASSPGQANSPLHFGNGTRLTVT.

This clonotype was counted only a few times. The chain combines TRBV20-1 with TRBJ1-5; 8 bases are shared with TRBD1. V trimming: 3 bases; J trimming: 5 bases; junction bases outside the gene matches: 9. Germline CDR1 is DFQATT and CDR2 is SNEGSKA (reference sequence). The CDR3 contains 15 residues. This CDR3 is CSARTGAKVDQPQHF. For the CDR3, the DNA is TGCAGTGCTAGGACAGGGGCGAAGGTGGATCAGCCCCAGCATTTT.

This clonotype was seen a few times. The genes are TRBV7-3 and TRBJ2-1, with D possibly TRBD1 on 6 matching bases. The germline CDR1 and CDR2 sequences are SGHTA and FQGTGA. V lost 6 bases and J 5 bases, leaving 17 bases between the germline ends. CDR3 size: 15 residues. The DNA for the CDR3 is TGTGCCAGCAGTTTTAAGGGGGTACCGGACAATGAGCAGTTCTTC. Translated: CASSFKGVPDNEQFF.

For this clonotype: The germline gene is not matched at one end of the junction; a read error may be the cause. J is TRBJ1-5 and V is TRBV6-1, with 10 nucleotides matching TRBD1. The CDR3 runs 17 residues. Germline V gene sequence: CDR1 MNHNS, CDR2 SASEGT. CDR3 protein: CASSPGTGVGSSQPQHF. The CDR3 DNA follows: TGTGCCAGCAGCCCCGGGACAGGGGTGGGAAGCAGTCAGCCCCAGCATTTT.

A single count supports this clonotype. The rearrangement joins TRBV6-2 or TRBV6-3 to TRBJ2-7; D may be TRBD1 (6 bases). CDR1 and CDR2 from the germline V gene are MNHEY and SVGEGT. CDR3 length equals 15 residues. Between the trimmed V and J ends, which lost 5 bases and 0 bases, there was a span of 14 bases. CDR3: CASSQGQRLSYEQYF. CDR3 sequence (DNA): TGTGCCAGCAGTCAAGGACAGAGACTCTCCTACGAGCAGTACTTC.

The rearrangement joins TRBV12-3 or TRBV12-4 to TRBJ1-2, with a possible D match to TRBD1 (6 bases). Trimming took 5 bases from V and 3 from J, leaving 13 bases between them. This CDR3 comprises 14 residues. CDR3 nucleotides: TGTGCCAGCAGTGCTGGGACACTATACTATGGCTACACCTTC. Translation: CASSAGTLYYGYTF.

J is TRBJ2-1 and V is TRBV20-1, with 13 bases that match TRBD2. CDR3 length: 20 residues. Germline assignment: CDR1 DFQATT and CDR2 SNEGSKA (reference sequence). With V trimmed by 0 bases and J by 5 bases, 16 bases remained unmatched. Written as DNA, the CDR3 is TGCAGTGCTAGAGATCGGAATACTAGCGGGAGGGCCTGGGGCAACAATGAGCAGTTCTTC. It is translated as CSARDRNTSGRAWGNNEQFF.

The rearrangement uses TRBV7-9 and TRBJ2-3; 8 bases are shared with TRBD2. This CDR3 contains 17 residues. The trim removed 5 bases at V and 2 bases at J, leaving 12 bases unmatched. CDR1 is SEHNR and CDR2 is FQNEAQ in the germline V gene (reference sequence). CDR3 protein: CASSPLPTSAYTDTQYF. CDR3 coding DNA: TGTGCCAGCAGCCCTCTACCGACTAGCGCCTACACAGATACGCAGTATTTT.